This record covers a single TCR beta chain. Original data processing: For nucleated cells, counts were estimated from reference gene primer amplification. Here immunoSEQ multiplex PCR was the method, and the copy in TCRdb shows in-frame clones only, minus some. The V and J calls and clone size are taken from that table; D and trimming were inferred from the DNA. In the table there are tens of thousands of clones, roughly 80% of which are singletons. The CDR3 has 15 residues. Per the germline V gene, CDR1 is SGHTA and CDR2 is FQGNSA. V lost 0 bases, J lost 1 base, and 6 bases lay in between. The sample comes from a study of blood T cell repertoires in COVID-19. Study summary: Collection of acute and convalescent COVID-19 samples took place in the United States, Italy and Spain.

The rearrangement links TRBV7-2 to TRBJ2-2; no definite D call. Source material: peripheral blood. The source is a human donor in a cohort sampled during active COVID-19. The CDR3, as DNA: TGTGCCAGCAGCTTAGCTCAGATGAACACCGGGGAGCTGTTTTTT. This gives the protein CASSLAQMNTGELFF.